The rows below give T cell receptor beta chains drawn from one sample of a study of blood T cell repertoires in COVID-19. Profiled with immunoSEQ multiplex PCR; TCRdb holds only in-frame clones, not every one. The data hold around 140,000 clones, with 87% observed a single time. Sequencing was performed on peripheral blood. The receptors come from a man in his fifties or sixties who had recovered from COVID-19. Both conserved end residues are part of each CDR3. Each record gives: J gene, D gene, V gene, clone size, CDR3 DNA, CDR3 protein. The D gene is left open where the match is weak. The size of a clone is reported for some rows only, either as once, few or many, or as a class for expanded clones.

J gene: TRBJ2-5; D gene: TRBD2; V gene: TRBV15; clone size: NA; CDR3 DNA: TGTGCCACCAGCCCTCAACGGACTAGCCCGGAGACCCAGTACTTC; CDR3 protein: CATSPQRTSPETQYF
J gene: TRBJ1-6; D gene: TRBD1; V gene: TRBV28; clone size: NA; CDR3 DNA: TGTGCCAGCAGTACCCGGGACAGGGTTAATTCACCCCTCCACTTT; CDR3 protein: CASSTRDRVNSPLHF
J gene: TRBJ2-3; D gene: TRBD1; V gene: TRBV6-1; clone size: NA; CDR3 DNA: TGTGCCAGCAGTGAAAGTAACAGGGGATTAAGCACAGATACGCAGTATTTT; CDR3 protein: CASSESNRGLSTDTQYF
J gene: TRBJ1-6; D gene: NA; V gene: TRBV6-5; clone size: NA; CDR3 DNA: TGTGCCAGCAGGCGGACACATAATTCACCCCTCCACTTT; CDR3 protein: CASRRTHNSPLHF
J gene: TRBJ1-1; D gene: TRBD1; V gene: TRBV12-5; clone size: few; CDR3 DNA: TGTGCTAGTGGGGCTGACAGGGGTTTTGGTGAAGCTTTCTTT; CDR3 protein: CASGADRGFGEAFF
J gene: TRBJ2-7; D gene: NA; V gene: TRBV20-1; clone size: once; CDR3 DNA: TGCAGTGCTAGAGCCAGCGGGGAGCAGTACTTC; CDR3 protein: CSARASGEQYF
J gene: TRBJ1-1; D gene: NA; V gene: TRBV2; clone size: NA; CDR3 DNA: TGTGCCAGCAGTGAAACCGGGGGGACTGAAGCTTTCTTT; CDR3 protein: CASSETGGTEAFF
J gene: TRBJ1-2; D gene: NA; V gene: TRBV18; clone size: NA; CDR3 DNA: TGTGCCAGCTCACCATCCACCAGCGGAAACTATGGCTACACCTTC; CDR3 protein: CASSPSTSGNYGYTF
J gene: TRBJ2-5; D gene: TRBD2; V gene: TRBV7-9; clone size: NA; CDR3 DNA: TGTGCCAGCAGCTTAGTGCTAGCGGGGGGGATGGAGACCCAGTACTTC; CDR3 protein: CASSLVLAGGMETQYF
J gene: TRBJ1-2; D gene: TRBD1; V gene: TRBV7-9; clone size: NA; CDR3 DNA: TGTGCCAGCAGCCCCGAAACGGGACAGGTAGTAAGCGGAGGCTACACCTTC; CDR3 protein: CASSPETGQVVSGGYTF
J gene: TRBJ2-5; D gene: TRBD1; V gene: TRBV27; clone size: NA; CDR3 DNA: TGTGCCAGCAGTCCGCTGACAGGGTCCCAGTACTTC; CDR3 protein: CASSPLTGSQYF
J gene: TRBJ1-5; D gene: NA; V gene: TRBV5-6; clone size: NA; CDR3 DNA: TGTGCCAGCAGCTTGTCCGCTACGGGTAATCAGCCCCAGCATTTT; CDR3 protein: CASSLSATGNQPQHF
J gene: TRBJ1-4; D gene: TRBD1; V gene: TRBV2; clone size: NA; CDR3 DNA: TGTGCCAGCAGCCTACAGGGGGGAGGTAATGAAAAACTGTTTTTT; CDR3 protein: CASSLQGGGNEKLFF
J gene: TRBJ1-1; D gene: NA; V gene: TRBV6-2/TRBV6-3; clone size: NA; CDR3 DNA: TGTGCCAGCAGTGATAGACAGGTATACACTGAAGCTTTCTTT; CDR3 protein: CASSDRQVYTEAFF
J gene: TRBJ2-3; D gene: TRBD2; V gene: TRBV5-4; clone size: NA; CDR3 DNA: TGTGCCAGCAGCTTTTATTCTAGCGGGGGCACAGATACGCAGTATTTT; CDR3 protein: CASSFYSSGGTDTQYF
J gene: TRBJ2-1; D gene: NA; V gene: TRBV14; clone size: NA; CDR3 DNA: TGTGCCAGCAGCTTAGTTGGGGGCGCGGCCAATGAGCAGTTCTTC; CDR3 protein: CASSLVGGAANEQFF
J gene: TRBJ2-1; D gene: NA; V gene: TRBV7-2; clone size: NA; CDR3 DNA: TGTGCCAGCAGCTACCGCGGGTCCGGATCCCGTTACAATGAGCAGTTCTTC; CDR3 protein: CASSYRGSGSRYNEQFF
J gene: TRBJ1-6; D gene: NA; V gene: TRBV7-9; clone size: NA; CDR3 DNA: TGTGCCAGCAGCTCCGGACAGTCACCCCTCCACTTT; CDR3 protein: CASSSGQSPLHF
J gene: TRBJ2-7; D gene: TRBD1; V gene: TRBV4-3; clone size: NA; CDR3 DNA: TGCGCCAGCTCCAGACAGGGCTCCTACGAGCAGTACTTC; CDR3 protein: CASSRQGSYEQYF
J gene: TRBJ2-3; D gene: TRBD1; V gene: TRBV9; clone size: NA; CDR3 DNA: TGTGCCAGCAGCCCATTAACAGGGGACGGCACAGATACGCAGTATTTT; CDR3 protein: CASSPLTGDGTDTQYF
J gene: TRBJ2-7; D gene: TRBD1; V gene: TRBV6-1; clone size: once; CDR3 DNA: TGTGCCAGCAGTGAAGAGATCGGACAGGGGCGCGAGCAGTACTTC; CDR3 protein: CASSEEIGQGREQYF
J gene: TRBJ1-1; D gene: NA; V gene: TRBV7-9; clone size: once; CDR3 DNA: TGTGCCAGCAGCCTCGAGGCGCTCCAAGCTTTCTTT; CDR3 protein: CASSLEALQAFF
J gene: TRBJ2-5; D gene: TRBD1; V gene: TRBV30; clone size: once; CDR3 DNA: TGTGCCTGGAGTGAGACAGGGGGGGAGACCCAGTACTTC; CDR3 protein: CAWSETGGETQYF
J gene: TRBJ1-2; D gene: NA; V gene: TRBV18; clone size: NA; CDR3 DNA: TGTGCCAGCTCTCCCTCCGGGGACACATATGGCTACACCTTC; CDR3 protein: CASSPSGDTYGYTF
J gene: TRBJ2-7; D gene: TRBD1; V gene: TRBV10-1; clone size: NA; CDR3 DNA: TGCGCCAGCAGTGAGTCCGCGGACAGGGTTGCCTACGAGCAGTACTTC; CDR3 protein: CASSESADRVAYEQYF
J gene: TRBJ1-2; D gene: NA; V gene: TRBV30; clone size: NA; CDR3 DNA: TGTGCCTGGGACAGGAGTTATGGCTACACCTTC; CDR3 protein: CAWDRSYGYTF
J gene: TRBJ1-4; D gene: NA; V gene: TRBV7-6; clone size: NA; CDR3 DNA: TGTGCCAGCAGCTTAGAAGGAGGGGCTAATGAAAAACTGTTTTTT; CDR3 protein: CASSLEGGANEKLFF
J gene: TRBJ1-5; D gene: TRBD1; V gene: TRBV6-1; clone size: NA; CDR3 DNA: TGTGCCAGCAGTGAGTGGGGACAGTACAATCAGCCCCAGCATTTT; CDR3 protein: CASSEWGQYNQPQHF
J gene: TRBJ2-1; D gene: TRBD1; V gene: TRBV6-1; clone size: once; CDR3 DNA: TGTGCCAGCAGTGAATGGGGGGGGACAGGGTTAAACAATGAGCAGTTCTTC; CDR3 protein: CASSEWGGTGLNNEQFF
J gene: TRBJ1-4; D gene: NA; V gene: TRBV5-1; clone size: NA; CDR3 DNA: TGCGCCAGCAGCTTGGCGGCAGGACTTAATGAAAAACTGTTTTTT; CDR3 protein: CASSLAAGLNEKLFF